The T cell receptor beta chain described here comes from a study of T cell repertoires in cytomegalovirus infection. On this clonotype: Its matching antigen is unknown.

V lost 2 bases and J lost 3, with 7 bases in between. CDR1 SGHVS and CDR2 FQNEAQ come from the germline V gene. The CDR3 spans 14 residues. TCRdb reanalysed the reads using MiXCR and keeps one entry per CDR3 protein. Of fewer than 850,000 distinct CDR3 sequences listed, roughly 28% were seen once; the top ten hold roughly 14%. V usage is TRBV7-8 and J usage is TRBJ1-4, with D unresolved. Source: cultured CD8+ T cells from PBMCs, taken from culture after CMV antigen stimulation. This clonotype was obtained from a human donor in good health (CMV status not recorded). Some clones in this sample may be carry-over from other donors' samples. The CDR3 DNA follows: TGTGCCAGCAGCTTAACCCAGCCTAATGAAAAACTGTTTTTT. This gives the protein CASSLTQPNEKLFF. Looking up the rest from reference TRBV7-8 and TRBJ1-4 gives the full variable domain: GAGVSQSPRYKVAKRGQDVALRCDPISGHVSLFWYQQALGQGPEFLTYFQNEAQLDKSGLPSDRFFAERPEGSVSTLKIQRTQQEDSAVYLCASSLTQPNEKLFFGSGTQLSVL.